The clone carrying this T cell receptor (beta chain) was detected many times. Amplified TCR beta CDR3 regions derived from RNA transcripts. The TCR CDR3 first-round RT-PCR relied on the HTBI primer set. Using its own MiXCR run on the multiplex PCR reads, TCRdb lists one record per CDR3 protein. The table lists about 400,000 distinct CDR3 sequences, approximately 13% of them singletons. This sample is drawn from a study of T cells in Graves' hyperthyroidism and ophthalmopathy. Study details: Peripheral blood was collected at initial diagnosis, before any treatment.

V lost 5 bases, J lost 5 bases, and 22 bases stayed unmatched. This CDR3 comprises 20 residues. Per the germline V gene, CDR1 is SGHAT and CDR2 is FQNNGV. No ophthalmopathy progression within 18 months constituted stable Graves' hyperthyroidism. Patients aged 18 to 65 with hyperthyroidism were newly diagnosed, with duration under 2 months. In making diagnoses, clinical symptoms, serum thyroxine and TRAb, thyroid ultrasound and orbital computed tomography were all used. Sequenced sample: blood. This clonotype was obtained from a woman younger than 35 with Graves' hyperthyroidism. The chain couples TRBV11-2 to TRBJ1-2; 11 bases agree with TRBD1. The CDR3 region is CASSHHSDRGRVERPYGYTF. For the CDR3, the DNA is TGTGCCAGCAGCCACCACTCGGACAGGGGGCGAGTAGAGCGTCCGTATGGCTACACCTTC.